This TCR beta chain derives from a study of cytomegalovirus exposure and HLA in healthy donors (dated 2017 in TCRdb). Background for the entire study: According to an earlier analysis of a few hundred of the donors, roughly 180 million T cells yielded 117 million unique TCR beta sequences and 276 Gb of sequence data. An early release that covered about 640 HLA-typed donors contained approximately 300 gigabases of sequencing data and tens of millions of unique TCR sequences. About five DR-DQ haplotypes were handled as single units for association and clustering, since linkage in the cohort was strong. Both class I and class II loci were covered by HLA typing, at four-digit resolution. Donor age, sex, ethnicity and CMV serostatus were compiled alongside the repertoire data. In an earlier analysis of 587 of the donors, high-throughput TCR beta sequencing was used to judge whether each TCR beta V gene segment behaved as functional or pseudogenic. Besides the first cohort of approximately 710 subjects, a separate validation cohort made up of 120 different subjects was used. In a later genetic analysis, genome-wide SNP genotypes for about three fifths of the roughly 670 donors were used, and that subset was treated as a discovery cohort. The aim of the study was to test whether cataloging public T cell receptors could identify signatures of past pathogen exposure. Among 398 genotyped donors of the cohort, an average of about 240,000 unique TCR beta nucleotide sequences were sequenced per donor, 15% to 20% of them non-productive. The later analysis used no new phenotypic data to find candidate immune exposures, relying instead on TCR beta sequences and their occurrence across donors. To predict cytomegalovirus infection status, the study combined high-throughput TCR immunosequencing, statistical association of individual TCRs with disease status, and machine learning. All discovery cohort repertoires had been generated on a single sequencing platform. Using immunosequencing, the study profiled T cell repertoires from 550 to 750 subjects and related those repertoires to cytomegalovirus serostatus. Of the 398 genotyped donors, around 81% fell in the genetic ancestry cluster associated with self-reported Caucasian donors. The number of donors typed differed by locus, with about 629-630 for A, B, C, DRB1 and DQB1, around 520 for DQA1, 600 to 610 for DPA1, and 400 to 490 for DPB1. A later analysis re-analyzed previously published TCR beta repertoires from approximately 700 donors and added high-resolution HLA genotyping to study TCR occurrence patterns.

The cohort consisted of some 670 healthy bone marrow donors. Cohort members were all nominally healthy when sampled, although unrecorded immune exposures were likely present. The donor tested CMV seronegative and was one of the 352 seronegative cohort members. Every donor gave a peripheral blood sample, and the peripheral blood mononuclear cells from that sample were used for TCR beta sequencing. Genomic DNA extraction from the blood cell samples was performed with the Qiagen DNeasy Blood Extraction Kit. The receptor library was made with the immunoSEQ multiplex PCR assay. The multiplex PCR relied on a mix of 60 forward primers for TCR Vbeta segments and 13 reverse primers for TCR Jbeta segments. The CDR3 region of rearranged TCR beta genes was amplified from genomic DNA with a multiplex PCR assay. The Illumina HiSeq System was used to sequence the amplified TCR beta libraries as 87-base-pair reads. As for the original processing: A later analysis counted tens of millions of unique TCR beta chains across the 550 to 800 repertoires, and approximately 11 million of these chains were shared by at least two donors. A nearest-neighbor algorithm error-corrected the raw reads and collapsed the reads into unique sequences, merging closely related sequences to remove PCR and sequencing errors. CDR3 sequences were aligned to IMGT reference sequences to assign V, D and J gene segments. For a sequence to be retained, at least a six-nucleotide match to both a V gene segment and a J gene segment was required. Rearrangements were classified as productive when the CDR3 lacked stop codons and remained in frame with V and J, and all other rearrangements were classified as non-productive. CDR3 was defined by IMGT convention, running from the second conserved V-encoded cysteine to the conserved J-encoded phenylalanine. In an earlier analysis of 587 of the donors, sequences lacking an unambiguous match to a single V gene segment were excluded. An earlier analysis of about 600 of the donors called V segments functional above 56.7% productive rearrangements and segregating when the between-donor standard deviation exceeded 5%. A statistical classification framework was built for diagnosing cytomegalovirus status from the catalog of TCR beta chain sequences. In a later analysis, V and J genes were assigned by comparing TCR nucleotide sequences against IMGT/GENE-DB human TR gene sequences. Using the TCRdist pipeline, a later analysis assigned CDR3 sequences along with most-parsimonious VDJ recombination scenarios. In a later analysis, each TCR beta chain was defined by its CDR3 amino acid sequence together with its V-gene family, and reads lacking a unique V-gene family were excluded. In a later analysis, 550 to 650 highly shared, low-generation-probability nucleotide sequences were removed to address suspected cross-contamination and a sequencing artifact. In a later analysis, a clonal expansion index was calculated for each public chain from normalized within-repertoire ranks of inferred template counts. Generation probabilities in a later analysis came from a VDJ recombination model fitted to out-of-frame rearrangements, and those results were checked against IGoR. A later analysis scored TCR-TCR, TCR-HLA and TCR-CMV co-occurrence with hypergeometric tests, applying a repertoire-size bias correction to TCR pairs. To estimate false discovery rates, a later analysis permuted the HLA or CMV assignments 20 times. In a later analysis, co-occurring TCRs were grouped with DBSCAN, and TCRdist sequence similarity was added when clustering was performed within HLA-allele-positive subsets. Repertoires with fewer than 30,000 or more than 120,000 public chains were left out of co-occurrence clustering, as were five repertoires with anomalous nucleotide sharing. TCRdb obtained this table from immuneACCESS and retained in-frame rearrangements with V and J assigned. These tables miss some clones; where compared with another copy, unresolved V genes account for less than half of the shortfall, and the remainder is unexplained. That table gives V, J and clone size, and the DNA gave D and trimming. In this sample the table shows about 130,000 clones, about 70% of which occur a single time. About 7.3% of the sample belongs to the ten largest clones.

CDR1 and CDR2 (LGHNA, YSLEER) derive from the germline V gene. A distance of 18 bases separates the germline ends of V and J, which lose 0 bases and 4 bases respectively. Reading from cysteine to phenylalanine, the CDR3 counts 18 amino acids. Only CDR3 DNA remains: 54 bases, in frame from the first base. This clone is a singleton in its sample. Its binding antigen is unknown. No quality values exist for individual bases; no much larger clone is one base distant. The full study reports these points: In the study, some 160 TCR beta chains were listed as associated with cytomegalovirus. In a later analysis, HLA-associated TCR beta chains showed more clonal expansion and lower generation probabilities than non-associated chains that were equally common. The authors suggested that the approach could potentially be generalized to other disease states and immunological phenotypes. In a later analysis, most CMV-associated TCR beta chains were found to appear HLA-restricted, with HLA associations seemingly driven largely by CMV exposure. Roughly uniform sequencing depth across donors was assumed in presence/absence analyses, although this assumption may not hold. Most TCR sequences were seen in very few donors, while some public TCRs were found in many individuals. The classifier was reported to diagnose cytomegalovirus status with high specificity and sensitivity in both the original cohort and the validation cohort. In an earlier analysis of under 600 of the donors, most TCR beta V segments were observed in productive rearrangements about 87% or about 30% of the time, broadly matching IMGT annotations. Some IMGT-functional V segments, including TRBV6-2 and TRBV6-3, could not be distinguished by the 87-base-pair reads and were therefore excluded. Strong co-occurrence of HLA alleles, especially DR and DQ, made assigning TCR associations to individual alleles difficult. The only immune exposure information available for the cohort was CMV serostatus. The sequencing pipeline was judged likely to have produced a cluster of highly shared sequence variants as a technical artifact. In this cohort, only TCR beta chains were sequenced, and detectable features were limited by the absence of alpha or paired-chain data. A further reported finding was that TCR beta sequences accurately predicted the HLA-A and HLA-B alleles for most subjects in the first cohort. Several of the top co-occurrence clusters appeared to be linked to parvovirus B19, influenza, CMV and Epstein-Barr virus, according to a later analysis. A few of the identified cytomegalovirus-associated TCR beta chains were confirmed in vitro to be specific for cytomegalovirus antigens. A later genetic analysis associated a missense DCLRE1C variant with V-gene and J-gene trimming of TCR beta chains, and an independent cohort replicated the association. A later analysis associated 15,000 to 20,000 TCR beta sequences with specific HLA alleles at a false discovery rate of 0.05. In a later analysis, the rate of TCR association differed among HLA loci, with DRB1 alleles having the most associated TCRs and HLA-C alleles having the fewest. Because HLA typing was unavailable for some donors at each locus, only the typed subset was used in association tests. Linkage disequilibrium might explain the correlated functional status among segregating V segments, but an unknown experimental factor could not be excluded. Because counts were too low, 15 to 20 rarely observed V segments, including chromosome 9 orphons, were left out of the earlier analysis of 587 of the donors. In a later genetic analysis, fewer N-insertions in productive TCRs were reported among donors in an Asian-associated ancestry cluster than the roughly 670-donor mean.

The chain is made from TRBV4-3 and TRBJ2-2; the D region possibly corresponds to TRBD1 (6 bases align). The sequenced sample consisted of PBMCs. The TCR was taken from a male donor in good health and CMV-seronegative. The CDR3 region has the sequence CASSQELVARGGTGELFF. Here is the DNA: TGCGCCAGCAGCCAAGAGTTAGTAGCCCGAGGGGGCACCGGGGAGCTGTTTTTT.